This T cell receptor beta chain comes out of a study of control samples from healthy donors and cancer patients. The table lists this clone with a count of one. Using immunoSEQ multiplex PCR, the repertoire was profiled, and TCRdb retains in-frame clones only, with some absent. The table records 110,000 to 150,000 clones, around nine tenths of them present only once. Input material: blood. The receptor was derived from a man aged 25-45 years in good health.

CDR3 in DNA: TGTGCCAGCAGTGAGGCCCAGGGGAAAACGAGAGCTTTCTTT. Protein: CASSEAQGKTRAFF. This sequence joins TRBV6-1 and TRBJ1-1, with TRBD1 as a possible D gene (6 bases). The CDR3 loop spans 14 amino acids. The V and J ends lost 3 bases and 10 bases respectively, with 18 bases between them. Germline CDR1 is MNHNS and CDR2 is SASEGT.